The 20 T cell receptor beta chains below were found in one sample sequenced in a study of blood T cells in healthy people across ages (dated by TCRdb to about 2015). Preparation of the library involved 5' RACE. TCRdb lists the instrument as Illumina HiSeq 2500. A second PCR of about 6 to 11 cycles was performed with a sample-barcoded 5' primer and a J-beta primer mix. TCRdb reprocessed the public reads (quality trimming at Q25 with fastp, clone calling with MiXCR) and kept in-frame beta chains. CDR3 protein sequences are deduplicated, and each keeps its most common genes and DNA. This sample is represented by about 1.1 million distinct CDR3 sequences; more than 30% of them were singletons. Over 10% of the sample is in the top ten clones. The sample comprised blood. Receptors were obtained from a man between 18 and 29 years old in good health.

The table lists this clonotype with a few counts. The V gene is TRBV7-2, the J gene TRBJ1-2; no reliable D call. This CDR3 is 16 amino acids long. The germline gives CDR1 SGHTA, CDR2 FQGNSA. V was cut by 5 bases and J by 5 bases, with 21 bases left in between. The CDR3 nucleotides are TGTGCCAGCAGCCCCCCCATCGGGCTTTCTCGGTATGGCTACACCTTC. Translated: CASSPPIGLSRYGYTF.

Note on this clonotype: This may be a read error: a much more frequent sequence differs by one nucleotide. The chain combines TRBV2 with TRBJ2-5; no firm D call. The V end lost 9 bases, the J end lost 11 bases, and 22 bases lay between the germline ends. The CDR3 has 13 residues. Germline V lookup: CDR1 SNHLY, CDR2 FYNNEI. CDR3 sequence: CASGLALYNEQYF. In DNA, the CDR3 is TGTGCCAGTGGCCTCGCCCTATACAATGAGCAGTACTTC.

The V and J genes are TRBV7-2 and TRBJ1-1; D is unclear. V was clipped by 4 bases and J by 3 bases, with 15 bases between them. The CDR3 totals 15 residues. Germline values: CDR1 SGHTA, CDR2 FQGNSA. CDR3 in DNA: TGTGCCAGCAGCTCTAGCGGTCTCGTTGACACTGAAGCTTTCTTT. It encodes CASSSSGLVDTEAFF.

V and J are TRBV2 and TRBJ1-2, with D unresolved. The germline V and J ends were trimmed by 2 bases and 0 bases, with 10 bases remaining between them. Germline CDR1 and CDR2: SNHLY and FYNNEI. The CDR3 runs 15 residues. The CDR3 DNA is TGTGCCAGCAGTGAAACCGTTAAGACTAACTATGGCTACACCTTC. Translation: CASSETVKTNYGYTF.

This sequence joins TRBV5-1 and TRBJ2-5; D gene unclear. There are 15 residues in the CDR3. The V end lost 2 bases, the J end lost 2 bases, and 13 bases lay between the germline ends. Per the germline V gene, CDR1 is SGHRS and CDR2 is YFSETQ. CDR3 protein: CASSFEAGRQETQYF. In DNA form, the CDR3 reads TGCGCCAGCAGCTTCGAGGCCGGCCGTCAAGAGACCCAGTACTTC.

The V and J genes are TRBV20-1 and TRBJ2-3; a weak D match, TRBD1 (5 bases). The germline gives CDR1 DFQATT, CDR2 SNEGSKA (reference sequence). Trimming stripped 6 bases from V and 1 base from J, with 17 bases between. The length of the CDR3 is 15 residues. As DNA, the CDR3 is TGCAGTGCCCTGACCAGGGAAATCGGCACAGATACGCAGTATTTT. This gives the protein CSALTREIGTDTQYF.

The V call is TRBV5-6, the J call TRBJ2-1, with D unclear. The DNA matches TRBJ2-7 better at its end, which makes the J call doubtful. This CDR3 has 15 amino acids. Germline V gene lookup returns CDR1 SGHDT and CDR2 YYEEEE. CDR3 in amino acids: CASSLLTRDYNEQYF. DNA for the CDR3: TGTGCCAGCAGCTTGTTGACAAGGGATTACAATGAGCAGTACTTC.

The rearrangement links TRBV9 to TRBJ2-7; 7 bases map to TRBD2. The J call may be in error: the DNA end matches TRBJ2-5 better. Germline V gene lookup returns CDR1 SGDLS and CDR2 YYNGEE. The CDR3 contains 19 residues. This CDR3 reads CASSVGPSIGAGRQETQYF. Here the CDR3 DNA reads TGTGCCAGCAGCGTAGGACCCTCTATAGGAGCGGGGAGACAAGAGACCCAGTACTTC.

V is TRBV5-1 and J is TRBJ2-2; D remains unclear. Germline CDR1 SGHRS, CDR2 YFSETQ. Trimming cost V 6 bases and J 0 bases, with 12 bases left between them. The CDR3 loop spans 15 amino acids. CDR3 bases: TGCGCCAGCACCCACTCAGATCCGAACACCGGGGAGCTGTTTTTT. It is translated as CASTHSDPNTGELFF.

The chain is built from TRBV7-9 and TRBJ2-1, with D perhaps assigned TRBD1 or TRBD2 (5 bases each). This CDR3 region has 14 residues. Germline lookup yields CDR1 SEHNR and CDR2 FQNEAQ (reference sequence). With 11 bases removed from V and 4 bases from J, the gap between germline ends came to 18 bases. In DNA form, the CDR3 reads TGTGCCTCCGAGGGGCAGCTCGGTTACAATGAGCAGTTCTTC. Encoded protein: CASEGQLGYNEQFF. Full variable domain (missing parts from reference TRBV7-9 and TRBJ2-1): DTGVSQNPRHKITKRGQNVTFRCDPISEHNRLYWYRQTLGQGPEFLTYFQNEAQLEKSRLLSDRFSAERPKGSFSTLEIQRTEQGDSAMYLCASEGQLGYNEQFFGPGTRLTVL.

The chain joins TRBV20-1 to TRBJ1-4; D is undetermined. V lost 0 bases and J 0 bases, leaving 17 bases between the germline ends. Germline V CDR1 and CDR2: DFQATT, SNEGSKA (reference sequence). The CDR3 covers 18 residues. CDR3 region: CSARDITASSATNEKLFF. The CDR3 coding sequence is TGCAGTGCTAGAGATATTACAGCTTCATCCGCAACTAATGAAAAACTGTTTTTT.

V is TRBV2 and J is TRBJ1-1; no reliable D call. Germline CDR1 and CDR2: SNHLY and FYNNEI. Trimming removed 2 bases at V and 4 bases at J, with 20 bases between. The CDR3 consists of 17 residues. CDR3 amino acids: CASSEWAPLSSRTEAFF. The DNA of the CDR3 is TGTGCCAGCAGTGAATGGGCACCTCTTTCTAGTCGCACTGAAGCTTTCTTT.

This clonotype has just a few counts. This chain links TRBV20-1 with TRBJ2-7, with 7 bases matching TRBD1. Germline trimming cut 5 bases from V and 0 bases from J; bases unmatched to any gene: 13. Germline V gives CDR1 DFQATT, CDR2 SNEGSKA (reference sequence). CDR3 length: 16 amino acids. CDR3 protein: CSAQNSEGQPSYEQYF. CDR3 sequence (DNA): TGCAGTGCTCAGAACTCAGAGGGACAGCCCTCCTACGAGCAGTACTTC.

This clonotype has a handful of counts. This chain links TRBV4-3 with TRBJ1-6, with unresolved D. Trimming removed 1 base from V and 2 bases from J, with 9 bases in between. Germline lookup yields CDR1 LGHNA and CDR2 YSLEER. This CDR3 comprises 16 residues. Here the CDR3 DNA reads TGCGCCAGCAGCCAAGCTAGGACCGCCTATAATTCACCCCTCCACTTT. It codes for CASSQARTAYNSPLHF.

J is TRBJ2-7 and V is TRBV10-3; 8 positions match TRBD1. Germline V CDR1 and CDR2: ENHRY, SYGVKD. V was pared by 6 bases and J by 0 bases, with 13 bases of the junction left unmatched. This CDR3 region has 17 residues. In DNA, the CDR3 is TGTGCCATCAGCCGCCTTCTCCAGGGGGCTAGCTCCTACGAGCAGTACTTC. Its translation: CAISRLLQGASSYEQYF.

V usage is TRBV27 and J usage is TRBJ2-5; the D gene is possibly TRBD2 (6 bases). CDR1 is MNHEY and CDR2 is SMNVEV in the germline V gene (reference sequence). Trimming left V 0 bases short and J 0 bases short, with 11 bases between. The CDR3 is 16 amino acids. For the CDR3, the DNA is TGTGCCAGCAGTTTATCGGGTAGGGACTACCAAGAGACCCAGTACTTC. Encoded protein: CASSLSGRDYQETQYF.

CDR3 sequence reads: CASSFGDRVIRSGNTIYF. The CDR3 bases are TGCGCCAGCAGCTTCGGGGACAGGGTTATACGCTCTGGAAACACCATATATTTT. This rearrangement joins TRBV5-1 to TRBJ1-3; 9 bases map to TRBD1. Per the germline V gene, CDR1 is SGHRS and CDR2 is YFSETQ. The CDR3 spans 18 residues. The J segment lost 0 bases and the V segment lost 2 bases, leaving 9 bases of the junction unmatched.

This chain connects TRBV7-9 to TRBJ2-4; TRBD1 matches 8 bases. The closer fit of TRBJ2-7 to the DNA end suggests the J call may be wrong. The V gene's germline CDR1 is SEHNR and CDR2 FQNEAQ (reference sequence). The CDR3 loop spans 15 amino acids. CDR3 region: CASSLSGQGATEQYF. Written as DNA, the CDR3 is TGTGCCAGCAGCCTATCTGGACAGGGAGCCACCGAGCAGTACTTC.

A remark on this clonotype: A much larger clone is a single base away; this may be a read error. This rearrangement joins TRBV29-1 to TRBJ2-3, with TRBD2 identical over 9 bases. The V gene's germline CDR1 is SQVTM and CDR2 ANQGSEA. The CDR3 runs 19 residues. CDR3: CSVEVRRGGPIASTATQYF. The CDR3 region has the DNA TGCAGCGTTGAAGTACGGCGGGGGGGTCCCATTGCTAGCACAGCTACGCAGTATTTT.

This chain links TRBV7-2 with TRBJ1-4; D possibly corresponds to TRBD1 (5 bases). The length of the CDR3 is 16 residues. With 5 bases removed from V and 6 bases from J, the gap between germline ends came to 19 bases. The germline CDR1 and CDR2 sequences are SGHTA and FQGNSA. This CDR3 is CASSGGFGGVDEKLFF. The CDR3 coding sequence is TGTGCCAGCAGCGGGGGGTTCGGGGGAGTTGATGAAAAACTGTTTTTT. Full variable domain (missing parts from reference TRBV7-2 and TRBJ1-4): GAGVSQSPSNKVTEKGKDVELRCDPISGHTALYWYRQSLGQGLEFLIYFQGNSAPDKSGLPSDRFSAERTGGSVSTLTIQRTQQEDSAVYLCASSGGFGGVDEKLFFGSGTQLSVL.